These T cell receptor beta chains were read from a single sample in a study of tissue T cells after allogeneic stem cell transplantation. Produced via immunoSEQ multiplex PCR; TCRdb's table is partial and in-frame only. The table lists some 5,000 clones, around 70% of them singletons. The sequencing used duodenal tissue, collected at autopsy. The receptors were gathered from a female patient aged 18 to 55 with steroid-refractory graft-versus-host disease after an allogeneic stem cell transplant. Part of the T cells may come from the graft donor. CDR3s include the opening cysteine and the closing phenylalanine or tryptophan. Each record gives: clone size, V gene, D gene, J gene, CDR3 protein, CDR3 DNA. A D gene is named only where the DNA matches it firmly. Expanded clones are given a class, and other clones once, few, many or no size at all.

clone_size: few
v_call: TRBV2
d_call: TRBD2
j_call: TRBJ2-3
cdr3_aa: CATYGRSGRRWVDTQYF
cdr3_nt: TGTGCCACCTACGGACGGAGCGGGAGACGATGGGTAGATACGCAGTATTTT

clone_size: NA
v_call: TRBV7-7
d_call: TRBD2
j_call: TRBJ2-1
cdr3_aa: CASSQGSGSHNEQFF
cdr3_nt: TGTGCTAGCAGCCAGGGAAGCGGGAGCCACAATGAGCAGTTCTTC

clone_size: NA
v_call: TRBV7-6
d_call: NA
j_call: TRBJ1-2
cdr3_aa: CASSLGWGGFGYTF
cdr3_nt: TGTGCCAGCAGCTTAGGATGGGGCGGGTTTGGCTACACCTTC

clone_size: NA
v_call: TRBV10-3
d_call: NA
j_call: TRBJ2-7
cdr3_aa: CAISGGGYPPGSYEQYF
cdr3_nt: TGTGCCATCAGTGGTGGGGGTTACCCTCCCGGCTCCTACGAGCAGTACTTC

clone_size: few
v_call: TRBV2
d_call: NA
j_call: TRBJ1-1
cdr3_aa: CASLGHYTEAFF
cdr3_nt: TGTGCCAGCTTGGGACATTACACTGAAGCTTTCTTT

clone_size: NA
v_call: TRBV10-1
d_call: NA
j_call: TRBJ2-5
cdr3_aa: CASKQWWETQYF
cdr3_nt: TGCGCCAGCAAACAATGGTGGGAGACCCAGTACTTC

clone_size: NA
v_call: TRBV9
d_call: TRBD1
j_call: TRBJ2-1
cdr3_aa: CASSVRRDRGDEQFF
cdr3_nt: TGTGCCAGCAGCGTACGCAGGGACAGGGGCGATGAGCAGTTCTTC

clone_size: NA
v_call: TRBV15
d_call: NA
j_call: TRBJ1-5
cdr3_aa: CATSRWTGEQPQHF
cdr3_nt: TGTGCCACCAGCAGATGGACGGGGGAACAGCCCCAGCATTTT

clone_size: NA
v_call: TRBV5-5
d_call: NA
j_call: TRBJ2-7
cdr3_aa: CASSRHAGASSYEQYF
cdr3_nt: TGTGCCAGCAGCCGTCACGCCGGGGCTAGCTCCTACGAGCAGTACTTC

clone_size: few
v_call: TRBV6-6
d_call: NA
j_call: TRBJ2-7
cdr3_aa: CASSYFPPTYEQYF
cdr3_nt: TGTGCCAGCAGTTATTTCCCACCAACCTACGAGCAGTACTTC

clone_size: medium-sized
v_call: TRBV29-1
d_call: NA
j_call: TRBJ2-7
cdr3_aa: CSVDTSYEQYF
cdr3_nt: TGCAGCGTTGACACGAGCTACGAGCAGTACTTC

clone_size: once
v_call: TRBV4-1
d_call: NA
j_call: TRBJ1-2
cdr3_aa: CASSQDPIGLDGYTF
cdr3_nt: TGCGCCAGCAGCCAAGATCCGATAGGATTGGATGGCTACACCTTC

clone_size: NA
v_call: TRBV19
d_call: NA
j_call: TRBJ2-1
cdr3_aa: CASNYKGSSYNEQFF
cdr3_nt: TGTGCCAGTAATTATAAAGGGAGCTCCTACAATGAGCAGTTCTTC

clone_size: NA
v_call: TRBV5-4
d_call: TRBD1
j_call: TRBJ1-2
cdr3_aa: CASTRTGYGYTF
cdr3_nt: TGTGCCAGCACCAGGACAGGCTATGGCTACACCTTC

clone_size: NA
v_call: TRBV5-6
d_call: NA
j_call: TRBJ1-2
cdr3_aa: CASSLGWLANYGYTF
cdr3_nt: TGTGCCAGCAGCTTGGGGTGGCTAGCTAACTATGGCTACACCTTC

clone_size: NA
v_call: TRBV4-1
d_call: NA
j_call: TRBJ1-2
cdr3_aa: CASSQEGSYGYTF
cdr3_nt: TGCGCCAGCAGCCAAGAGGGATCCTATGGCTACACCTTC

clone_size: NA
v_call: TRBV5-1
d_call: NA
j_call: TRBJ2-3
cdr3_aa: CASSLGQTRTDTQYF
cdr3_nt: TGCGCCAGCAGCTTAGGACAGACTCGCACAGATACGCAGTATTTT

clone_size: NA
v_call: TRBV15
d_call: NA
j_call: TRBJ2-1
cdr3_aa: CATSRDRGTPSYNEQFF
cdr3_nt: TGTGCCACCAGCAGAGATAGGGGGACCCCCTCCTACAATGAGCAGTTCTTC

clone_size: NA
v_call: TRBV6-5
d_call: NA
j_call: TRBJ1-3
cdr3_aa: CASRPGDISGNTIYF
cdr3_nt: TGTGCCAGCAGGCCGGGGGATATCTCTGGAAACACCATATATTTT

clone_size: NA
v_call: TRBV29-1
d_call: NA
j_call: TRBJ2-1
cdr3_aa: CSVDMGPLGSKGYNEQFF
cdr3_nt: TGCAGCGTTGATATGGGACCATTAGGTTCAAAGGGTTACAATGAGCAGTTCTTC

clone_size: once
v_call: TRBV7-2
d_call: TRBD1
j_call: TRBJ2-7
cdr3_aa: CASSPVPGGPYEQYF
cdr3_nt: TGTGCCAGCAGCCCAGTGCCAGGGGGCCCCTACGAGCAGTACTTC

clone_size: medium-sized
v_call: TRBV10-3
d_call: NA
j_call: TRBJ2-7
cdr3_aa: CAISESNGRFYEQYF
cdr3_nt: TGTGCCATCAGTGAGTCGAACGGTAGATTCTACGAGCAGTACTTC

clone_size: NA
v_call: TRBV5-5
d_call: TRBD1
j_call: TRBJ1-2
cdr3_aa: CASSSNPLTGGPYGYTF
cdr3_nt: TGTGCCAGCAGCTCAAACCCTCTGACAGGGGGCCCTTATGGCTACACCTTC

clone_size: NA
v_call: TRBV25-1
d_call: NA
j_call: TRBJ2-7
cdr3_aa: CASSDIYEQYF
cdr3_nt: TGTGCCAGCAGTGATATCTACGAGCAGTACTTC